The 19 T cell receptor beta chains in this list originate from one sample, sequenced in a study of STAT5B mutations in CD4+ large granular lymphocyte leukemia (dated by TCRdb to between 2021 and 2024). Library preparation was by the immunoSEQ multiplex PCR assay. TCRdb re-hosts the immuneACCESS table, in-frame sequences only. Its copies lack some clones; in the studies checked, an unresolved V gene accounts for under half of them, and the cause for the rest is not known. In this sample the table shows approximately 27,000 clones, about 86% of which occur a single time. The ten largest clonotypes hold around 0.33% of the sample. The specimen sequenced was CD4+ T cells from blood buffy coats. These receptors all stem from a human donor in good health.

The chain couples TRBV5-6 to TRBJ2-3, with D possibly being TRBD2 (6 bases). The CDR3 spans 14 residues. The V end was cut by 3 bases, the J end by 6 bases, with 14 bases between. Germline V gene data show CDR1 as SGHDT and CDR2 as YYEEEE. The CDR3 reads CASSSPGVRDTQYF. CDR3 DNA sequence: TGTGCCAGCAGCTCACCGGGGGTCCGGGATACGCAGTATTTT. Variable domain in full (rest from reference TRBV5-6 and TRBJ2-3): DAGVTQSPTHLIKTRGQQVTLRCSPKSGHDTVSWYQQALGQGPQFIFQYYEEEERQRGNFPDRFSGHQFPNYSSELNVNALLLGDSALYLCASSSPGVRDTQYFGPGTRLTVL.

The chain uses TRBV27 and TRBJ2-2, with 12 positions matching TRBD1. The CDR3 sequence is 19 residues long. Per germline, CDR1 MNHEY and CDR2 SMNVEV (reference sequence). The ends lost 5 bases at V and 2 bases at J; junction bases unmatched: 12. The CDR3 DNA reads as TGTGCCAGCAGTCTCCGTGGGACAGGGGGCTATACAAACACCGGGGAGCTGTTTTTT. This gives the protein CASSLRGTGGYTNTGELFF.

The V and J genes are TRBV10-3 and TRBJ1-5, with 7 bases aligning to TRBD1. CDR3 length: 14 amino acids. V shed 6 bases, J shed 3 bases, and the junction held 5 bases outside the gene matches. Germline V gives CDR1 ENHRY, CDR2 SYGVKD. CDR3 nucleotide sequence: TGTGCCATCAGCGCCGGGACAGTCAATCAGCCCCAGCATTTT. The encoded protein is CAISAGTVNQPQHF.

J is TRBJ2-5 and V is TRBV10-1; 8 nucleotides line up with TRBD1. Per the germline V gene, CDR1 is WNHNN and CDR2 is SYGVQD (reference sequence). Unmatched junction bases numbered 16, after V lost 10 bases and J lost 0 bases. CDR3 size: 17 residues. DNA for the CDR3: TGCGCCATCGTGGTGGGGACAGGCCCACCTCACCAAGAGACCCAGTACTTC. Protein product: CAIVVGTGPPHQETQYF.

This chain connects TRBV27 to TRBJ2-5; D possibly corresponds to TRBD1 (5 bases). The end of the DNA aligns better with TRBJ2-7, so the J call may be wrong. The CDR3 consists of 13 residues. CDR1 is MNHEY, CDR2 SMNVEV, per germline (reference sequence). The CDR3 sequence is CASSSQGSYEQYF. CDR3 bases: TGTGCCAGCAGTTCCCAGGGATCCTACGAGCAGTACTTC.

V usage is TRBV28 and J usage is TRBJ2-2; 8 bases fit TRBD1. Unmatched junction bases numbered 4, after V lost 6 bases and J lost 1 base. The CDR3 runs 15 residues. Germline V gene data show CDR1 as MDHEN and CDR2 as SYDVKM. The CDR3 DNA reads TGTGCCAGCAGCATCGGACAGGGGAACACCGGGGAGCTGTTTTTT. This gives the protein CASSIGQGNTGELFF. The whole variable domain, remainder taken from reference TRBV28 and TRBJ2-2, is DVKVTQSSRYLVKRTGEKVFLECVQDMDHENMFWYRQDPGLGLRLIYFSYDVKMKEKGDIPEGYSVSREKKERFSLILESASTNQTSMYLCASSIGQGNTGELFFGEGSRLTVL.

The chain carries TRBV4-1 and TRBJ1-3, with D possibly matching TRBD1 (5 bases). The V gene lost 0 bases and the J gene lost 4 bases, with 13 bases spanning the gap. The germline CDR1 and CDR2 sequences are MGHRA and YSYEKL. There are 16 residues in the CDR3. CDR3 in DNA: TGCGCCAGCAGCCAAGATCGGACATCGGGCGGAAACACCATATATTTT. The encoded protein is CASSQDRTSGGNTIYF.

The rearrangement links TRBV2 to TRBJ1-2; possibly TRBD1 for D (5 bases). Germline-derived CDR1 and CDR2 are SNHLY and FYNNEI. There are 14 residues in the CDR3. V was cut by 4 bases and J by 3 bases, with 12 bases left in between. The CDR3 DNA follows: TGTGCCAGCAGTGCAGCGACAGTCGACTATGGCTACACCTTC. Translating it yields CASSAATVDYGYTF.

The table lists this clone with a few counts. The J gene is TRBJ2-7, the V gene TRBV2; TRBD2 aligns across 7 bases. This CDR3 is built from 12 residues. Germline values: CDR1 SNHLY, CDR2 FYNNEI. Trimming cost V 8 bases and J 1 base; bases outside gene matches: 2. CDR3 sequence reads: CASAGESYEQYV. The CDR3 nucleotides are TGTGCCAGCGCGGGGGAGTCCTACGAGCAGTACGTC.

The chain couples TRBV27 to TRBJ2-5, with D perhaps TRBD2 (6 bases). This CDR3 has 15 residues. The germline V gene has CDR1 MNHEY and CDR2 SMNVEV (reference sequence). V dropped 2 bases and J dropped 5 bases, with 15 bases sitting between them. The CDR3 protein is CASSLLGLPGETQYF. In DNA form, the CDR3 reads TGTGCCAGCAGTTTACTGGGACTGCCGGGGGAGACCCAGTACTTC.

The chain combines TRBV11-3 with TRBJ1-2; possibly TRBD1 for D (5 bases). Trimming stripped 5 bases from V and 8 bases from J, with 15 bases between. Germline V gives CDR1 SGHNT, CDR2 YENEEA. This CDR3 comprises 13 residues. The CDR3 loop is CASSTRGDLGYTF. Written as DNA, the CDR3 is TGTGCCAGCAGCACCCGGGGGGACCTGGGCTACACCTTC.

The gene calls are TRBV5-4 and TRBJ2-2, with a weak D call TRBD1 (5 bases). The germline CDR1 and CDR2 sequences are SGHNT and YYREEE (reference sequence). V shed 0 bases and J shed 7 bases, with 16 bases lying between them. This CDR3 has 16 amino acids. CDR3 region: CASSLGQGSLGGELFF. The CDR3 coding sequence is TGTGCCAGCAGCTTGGGTCAGGGAAGTCTAGGCGGGGAGCTGTTTTTT. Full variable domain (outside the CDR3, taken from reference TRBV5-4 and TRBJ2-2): ETGVTQSPTHLIKTRGQQVTLRCSSQSGHNTVSWYQQALGQGPQFIFQYYREEENGRGNFPPRFSGLQFPNYSSELNVNALELDDSALYLCASSLGQGSLGGELFFGEGSRLTVL.

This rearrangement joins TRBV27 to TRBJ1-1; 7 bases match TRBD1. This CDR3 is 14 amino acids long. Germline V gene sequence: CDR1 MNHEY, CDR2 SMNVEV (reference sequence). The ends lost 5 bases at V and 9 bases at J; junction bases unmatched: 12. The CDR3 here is CASSVGRGSLKAFF. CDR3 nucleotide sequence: TGTGCCAGCAGTGTCGGCAGGGGGTCCCTGAAAGCTTTCTTT.

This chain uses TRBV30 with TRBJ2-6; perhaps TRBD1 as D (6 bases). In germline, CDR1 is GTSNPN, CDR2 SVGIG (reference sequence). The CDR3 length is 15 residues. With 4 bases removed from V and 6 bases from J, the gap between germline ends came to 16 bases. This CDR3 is CAWTIRGVKANVLTF. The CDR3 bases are TGTGCCTGGACCATCAGGGGAGTTAAGGCCAACGTCCTGACTTTC.

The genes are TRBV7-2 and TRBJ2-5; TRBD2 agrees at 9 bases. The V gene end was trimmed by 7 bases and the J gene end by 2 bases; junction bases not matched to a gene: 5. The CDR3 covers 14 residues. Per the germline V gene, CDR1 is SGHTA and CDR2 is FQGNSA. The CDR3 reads CASTPAGGQETQYF. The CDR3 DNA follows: TGTGCCAGCACCCCCGCGGGGGGGCAAGAGACCCAGTACTTC.

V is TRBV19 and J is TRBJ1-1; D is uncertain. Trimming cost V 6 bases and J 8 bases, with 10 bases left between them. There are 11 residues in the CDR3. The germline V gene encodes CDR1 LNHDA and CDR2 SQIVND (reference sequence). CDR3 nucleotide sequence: TGTGCCAGTAGCGGCACCATAGAAGCTTTCTTT. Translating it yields CASSGTIEAFF.

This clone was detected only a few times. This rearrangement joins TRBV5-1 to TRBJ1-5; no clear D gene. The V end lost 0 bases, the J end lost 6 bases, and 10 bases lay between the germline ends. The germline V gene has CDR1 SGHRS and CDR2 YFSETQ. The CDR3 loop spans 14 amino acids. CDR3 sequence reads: CASSLDSGLQPQHF. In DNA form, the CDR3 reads TGCGCCAGCAGCTTGGACAGCGGCCTTCAGCCCCAGCATTTT.

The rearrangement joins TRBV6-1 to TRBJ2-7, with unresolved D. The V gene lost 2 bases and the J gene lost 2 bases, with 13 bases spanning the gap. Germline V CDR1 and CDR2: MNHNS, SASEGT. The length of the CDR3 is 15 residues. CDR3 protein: CASSEYAHKAYEQYV. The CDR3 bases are TGTGCCAGCAGTGAATACGCCCATAAAGCCTACGAGCAGTACGTC.

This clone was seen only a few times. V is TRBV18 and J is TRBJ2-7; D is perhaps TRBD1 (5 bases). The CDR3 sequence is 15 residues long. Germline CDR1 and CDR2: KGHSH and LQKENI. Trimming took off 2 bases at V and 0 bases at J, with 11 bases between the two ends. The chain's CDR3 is CASSPGTGASYEQYF. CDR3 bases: TGTGCCAGCTCACCAGGTACTGGGGCCTCCTACGAGCAGTACTTC.